This T cell receptor (beta chain) was sequenced for a study of blood T cell repertoires in COVID-19. In the study overall: Sources were T cells, B-cell-depleted T cells, or PBMCs; the material itself was cDNA or gDNA.

V lost 0 bases and J lost 4, with 11 bases in between. Germline loops: CDR1 SGHRS, CDR2 YFSETQ. The CDR3 is 16 amino acids. In assigning cohorts, the study relied on participant-reported clinical history. Individuals in the exposed group had encountered a COVID-19 case within 2 weeks preceding study entry. Data came from immunoSEQ multiplex PCR; TCRdb stores just in-frame clones and leaves some out. The sample holds about 300,000 clones; 85% are singletons and the top ten take 1.5% to 2%. The source material was PBMCs or T cells enriched from blood (not recorded which). The receptor comes from a woman in her twenties or thirties who had been exposed to COVID-19. V is TRBV5-1 and J is TRBJ1-6, with unresolved D. CDR3 sequence reads: CASSLDAGQYNSPLHF. In DNA form, the CDR3 reads TGCGCCAGCAGCTTGGATGCAGGCCAGTATAATTCACCCCTCCACTTT.